These 5 T cell receptor beta chains came from one sample sequenced in a study of spatial heterogeneity in lung cancer. Time point: blood at routine non-recurrence follow-up after resection. Unsorted tumor, nontumor lung tissue or cryopreserved PBMC supplied the whole RNA. TCRdb itself ran the 5' RACE reads through MiXCR, one entry per CDR3 protein. Among around 110,000 distinct CDR3 sequences listed, 9% to 15% were seen once. The sample was PBMCs, taken at follow-up. The receptors were sampled from a male donor with early-stage non-small cell lung cancer.

This clonotype has at least ten counts. J is TRBJ1-1 and V is TRBV10-3; D might be TRBD1 (6 bases). Trimming left V 0 bases short and J 5 bases short, with 13 bases between. The CDR3 covers 15 residues. The germline CDR1 and CDR2 sequences are ENHRY and SYGVKD. The CDR3 loop is CAISESTGKRTEAFF. The DNA for the CDR3 is TGTGCCATCAGTGAGTCTACAGGGAAACGGACTGAAGCTTTCTTT.

The genes are TRBV29-1 and TRBJ2-2; D is uncertain. Germline V gene data show CDR1 as SQVTM and CDR2 as ANQGSEA. Trimming removed 6 bases at V and 1 base at J, with 9 bases between. This CDR3 has 13 amino acids. CDR3 bases: TGCAGCGTCCAACAGAGGAACACCGGGGAGCTGTTTTTT. Its protein is CSVQQRNTGELFF.

This clonotype was detected a few times. The chain carries TRBV7-6 and TRBJ2-7, with 7 nucleotides matching TRBD1. Losses at the gene ends were 5 bases for V and 2 bases for J; bases not matched to a gene: 6. Germline loops: CDR1 SGHVS, CDR2 FNYEAQ. This CDR3 has 14 residues. CDR3 sequence (DNA): TGTGCCAGCAGCCCACTAGGGACAGCCTACGAGCAGTACTTC. Translated, it gives CASSPLGTAYEQYF.

The chain joins TRBV29-1 to TRBJ2-7; D is unclear. This CDR3 spans 13 amino acids. The V gene lost 0 bases and the J gene lost 4 bases, with 10 bases spanning the gap. In germline, CDR1 is SQVTM, CDR2 ANQGSEA. CDR3 sequence (DNA): TGCAGCGTTGAAGAGTACGGCCCGTACGAGCAGTACTTC. Its translation is CSVEEYGPYEQYF.

Many counts were recorded for this clonotype. The CDR3 region is CASSQDGREETQYF. The DNA of the CDR3 is TGCGCCAGCAGCCAAGACGGAAGGGAAGAGACCCAGTACTTC. The V gene is TRBV4-1, the J gene TRBJ2-5; D is uncertain. Trimming pared 0 bases from V and 3 bases from J, leaving 8 bases between. This CDR3 is 14 amino acids long. In germline, CDR1 is MGHRA, CDR2 YSYEKL.